This T cell receptor (beta chain) originates from a study of post-analysis software for immune sequencing data. Overall study context: Recorded subtypes: relapsing-remitting, secondary progressive, progressive-relapsing; some patients unannotated.

Concerning this clonotype itself: No antigen is known for it.

Carried by the TCR beta cDNA libraries were unique molecular identifiers. MiXCR, applied by TCRdb to the PCR reads, yields one record per CDR3 protein. The sample comprises around 770,000 distinct CDR3 sequences, about half of which are singletons, and approximately 4.4% rests with the top ten. Points from the study as a whole: Multiple sclerosis patients had significantly lower normalized Chao1 diversity than controls.

Sequencing was performed on blood. This clonotype was sampled from a girl between 10 and 17 years old with multiple sclerosis.

CDR3 nucleotides: TGTGCCACCAGCGATGGGGGCCAGAGTAATTGGGCGCAGTTCTTC. Translating it yields CATSDGGQSNWAQFF. The chain uses TRBV24-1 and TRBJ2-1, with D tentatively TRBD1 (6 bases). The germline gives CDR1 KGHDR, CDR2 SFDVKD. There are 15 residues in the CDR3. V shed 7 bases and J shed 12 bases, with 24 bases lying between them.